The entry below gives a single TCR beta chain sequence along with its context. The CDR3 extends over 14 amino acids. Germline V lookup: CDR1 SGHVS, CDR2 FQNEAQ. The V end lost 3 bases, the J end lost 2 bases, and 11 bases lay between the germline ends. This sample stems from a study of control samples from healthy donors and cancer patients. Repertoires were generated with immunoSEQ multiplex PCR, while TCRdb's copy carries only in-frame clones and drops some. The sample has about 160,000 clones, 92% seen once. This TCR was sampled from a woman aged 30 to 39 in good health. Sequenced material: blood. This chain connects TRBV7-8 to TRBJ2-7, with D tentatively TRBD2 (6 bases). CDR3 DNA: TGTGCCAGCAGCTTTGGCGGGGTTCCCTACGAGCAGTACTTC. Translated, it gives CASSFGGVPYEQYF.